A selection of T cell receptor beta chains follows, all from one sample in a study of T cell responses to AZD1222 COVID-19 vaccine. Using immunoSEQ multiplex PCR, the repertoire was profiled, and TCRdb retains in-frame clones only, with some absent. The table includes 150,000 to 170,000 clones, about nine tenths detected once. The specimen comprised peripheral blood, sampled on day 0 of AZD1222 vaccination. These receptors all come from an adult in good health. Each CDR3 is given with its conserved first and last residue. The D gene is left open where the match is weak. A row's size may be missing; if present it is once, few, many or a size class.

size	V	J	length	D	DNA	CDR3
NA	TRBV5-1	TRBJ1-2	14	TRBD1	TGCGCCAGCAGCTCGACAGGGATGGGCTATGGCTACACCTTC	CASSSTGMGYGYTF
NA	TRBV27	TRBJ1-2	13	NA	TGTGCCAGCAGCCCAAACAGAAATTATGGCTACACCTTC	CASSPNRNYGYTF
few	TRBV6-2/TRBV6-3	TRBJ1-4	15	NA	TGTGCCAGCAGTTACCCCGGCGGGGGGAATGAAAAACTGTTTTTT	CASSYPGGGNEKLFF
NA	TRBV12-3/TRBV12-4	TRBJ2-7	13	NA	TGTGCCAGCAGTTTAGACGGAGACTACGAGCAGTACTTC	CASSLDGDYEQYF
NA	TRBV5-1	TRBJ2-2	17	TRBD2	TGCGCCACCAGCCCTGGCGCCGGCGGGGGGGCTGCCGGGGAGCTGTTTTTT	CATSPGAGGGAAGELFF
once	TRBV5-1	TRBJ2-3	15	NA	TGCGCCAGCAGCTTGGCGTCCTCGGCAACAGATACGCAGTATTTT	CASSLASSATDTQYF
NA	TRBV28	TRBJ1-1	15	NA	TGTGCCAGCAGTTTACTATGGACAGCGAACACTGAAGCTTTCTTT	CASSLLWTANTEAFF
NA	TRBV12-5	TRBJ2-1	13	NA	TGTGCTAGTGGTTTGGACTGGGACAATGAGCAGTTCTTC	CASGLDWDNEQFF
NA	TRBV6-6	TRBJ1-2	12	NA	TGTGCCAGCAGCCTTCTGGGGGAGGGCTACACCTTC	CASSLLGEGYTF
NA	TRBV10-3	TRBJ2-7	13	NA	TGTGCCATCAGTCGAACGGACAGCTACGAGCAGTACTTC	CAISRTDSYEQYF
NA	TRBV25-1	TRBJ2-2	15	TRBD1	TGTGCCAGCAGGGAAACAGGGGTGAACACCGGGGAGCTGTTTTTT	CASRETGVNTGELFF
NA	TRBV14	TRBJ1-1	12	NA	TGTGCCAGCAGCCACTTGGGGACTGAAGCTTTCTTT	CASSHLGTEAFF
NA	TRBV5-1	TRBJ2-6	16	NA	TGCGCCAGCGGTAGGACGGTCGTGTCTGGGGCCAACGTCCTGACTTTC	CASGRTVVSGANVLTF
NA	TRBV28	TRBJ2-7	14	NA	TGTGCCAGCAGTTCCTCAGGGGAGGGTTGGGAGCAGTACTTC	CASSSSGEGWEQYF
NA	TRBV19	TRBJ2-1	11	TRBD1	TGTGCCAGTAGTGCAGGGGGTGAGCAGTTCTTC	CASSAGGEQFF
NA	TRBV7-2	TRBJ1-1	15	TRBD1	TGTGCCAGCAGCCTAGCAGGGGGGCTGGACACTGAAGCTTTCTTT	CASSLAGGLDTEAFF
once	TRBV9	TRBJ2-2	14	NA	TGTGCCAGCAGCGTAGACACATTGGGAGGGGAGCTGTTTTTT	CASSVDTLGGELFF
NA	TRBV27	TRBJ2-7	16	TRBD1	TGTGCCAGCAGTTTATACGGGACAGGGGGCTCCTACGAGCAGTACTTC	CASSLYGTGGSYEQYF
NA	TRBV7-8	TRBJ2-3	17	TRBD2	TGTGCCAGCAGCTTAGCTACGAAGCGGGGCCCCACAGATACGCAGTATTTT	CASSLATKRGPTDTQYF
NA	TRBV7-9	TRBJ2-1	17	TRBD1	TGTGCCAGCAGCACCGGGACAGGGGCTAGCTCCTACAATGAGCAGTTCTTC	CASSTGTGASSYNEQFF
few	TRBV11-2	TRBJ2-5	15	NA	TGTGCCAGCAGCTTAGCCAGGGGGGTACGAGAGACCCAGTACTTC	CASSLARGVRETQYF
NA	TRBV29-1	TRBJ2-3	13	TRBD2	TGCAGCGTGGGCGGGACTAGCGTGGGTACGCAGTATTTT	CSVGGTSVGTQYF
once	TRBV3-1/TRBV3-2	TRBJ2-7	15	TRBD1	TGTGCCAGCAGCCCCTTCGGGACAGGAGTCTACGAGCAGTACTTC	CASSPFGTGVYEQYF
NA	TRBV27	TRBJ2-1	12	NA	TGTGCCAGCAGGTTTGGAAACAATGAGCAGTTCTTC	CASRFGNNEQFF
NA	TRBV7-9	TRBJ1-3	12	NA	TGTGCCAGCAGTTCCCCTGGAAACACCATATATTTT	CASSSPGNTIYF
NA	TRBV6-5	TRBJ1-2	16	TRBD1	TGTGCCAGCAGTTACTCGACGGTCGGACAGGGGTTTGGCTACACCTTC	CASSYSTVGQGFGYTF
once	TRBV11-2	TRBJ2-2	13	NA	TGTGCCAGCAGCTTAAGAAATGGCGGGGAGCTGTTTTTT	CASSLRNGGELFF
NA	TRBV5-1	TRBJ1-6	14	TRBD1	TGCGCCAGCTGCATTGGACAGGAGAATTCACCCCTCCACTTT	CASCIGQENSPLHF
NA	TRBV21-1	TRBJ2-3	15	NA	TGTGCCAGCAGCAAAGGGAACAGGGGGGCAGGTACGCAGTATTTT	CASSKGNRGAGTQYF
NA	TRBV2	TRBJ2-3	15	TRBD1	TGTGCCAGCAGCATGGACAGGGGGCCCACAGATACGCAGTATTTT	CASSMDRGPTDTQYF
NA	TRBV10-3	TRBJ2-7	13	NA	TGTGCCATCAGTGAGTCGGGCTACTACGAGCAGTACTTC	CAISESGYYEQYF
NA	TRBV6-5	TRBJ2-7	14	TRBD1	TGTGCCAGCAGTTACCCGGACAGGGGCTACGAGCAGTACTTC	CASSYPDRGYEQYF
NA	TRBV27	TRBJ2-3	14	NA	TGTGCCGTGAAGGACGGGTCCAGCAAAGATACGCAGTATTTT	CAVKDGSSKDTQYF
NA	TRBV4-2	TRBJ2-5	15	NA	TGTGCCAGCAGCCAGTCCTTCGGGGTGGCAGAGACCCAGTACTTC	CASSQSFGVAETQYF
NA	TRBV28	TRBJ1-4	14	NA	TGTGCCAGCAGCCGGGGGCAGCAGGATGAAAAACTGTTTTTT	CASSRGQQDEKLFF
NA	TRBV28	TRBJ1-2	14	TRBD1	TGTGCCAGCAACACCAACGGACAGGGCAATGGCTACACCTTC	CASNTNGQGNGYTF
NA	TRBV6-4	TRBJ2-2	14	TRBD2	TGTGCCAGCAGTGACTCCGGGGGGGCCGGGGAGCTGTTTTTT	CASSDSGGAGELFF
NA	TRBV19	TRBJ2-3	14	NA	TGTGCCAGTAGTCCCAGTCGGAGCACAGATACGCAGTATTTT	CASSPSRSTDTQYF
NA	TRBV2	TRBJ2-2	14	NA	TGTGCCAGCAGTGGGGGCGCAATGACCGGGGAGCTGTTTTTT	CASSGGAMTGELFF
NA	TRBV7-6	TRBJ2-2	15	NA	TGTGCCAGCTTGGAGGTTGGGGGAAGTACCGGGGAGCTGTTTTTT	CASLEVGGSTGELFF
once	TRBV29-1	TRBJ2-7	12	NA	TGCAGCGTTGGGGACTCGGCCTACGAGCAGTACTTC	CSVGDSAYEQYF
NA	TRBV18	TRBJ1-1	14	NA	TGTGCCAGCTCACCGACAGCGGCTACGCCTCAAGCTTTCTTT	CASSPTAATPQAFF
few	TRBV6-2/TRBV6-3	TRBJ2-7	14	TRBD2	TGTGCCAGCAGTTACTCAGGGTCGGCGGGAGGCCCGAACTTC	CASSYSGSAGGPNF
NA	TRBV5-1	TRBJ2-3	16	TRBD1	TGCGCCAGCAGCATCCGACAGGGAACTAGCACAGATACGCAGTATTTT	CASSIRQGTSTDTQYF
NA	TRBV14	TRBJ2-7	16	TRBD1	TGTGCCAGCAGCCAAGGAGTCAGGGACAGGCGCTACGAGCAGTACTTC	CASSQGVRDRRYEQYF
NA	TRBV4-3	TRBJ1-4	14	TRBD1	TGCGCCAGCAGCCAAGGGCAGGGGGGGGAAAAACTGTTTTTT	CASSQGQGGEKLFF
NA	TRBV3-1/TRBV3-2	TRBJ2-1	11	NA	TGTGCCAGCAGCCAATACGGGGAGCAGTTCTTC	CASSQYGEQFF
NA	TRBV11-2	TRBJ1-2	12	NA	TGTGCCAGCAGCCTGGAAGGGGATGGCTACACCTTC	CASSLEGDGYTF
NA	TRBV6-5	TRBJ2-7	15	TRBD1	TGTGCCAGCAGTTACTCAGGCAGGGGGTCCTACGAGCAGTACTTC	CASSYSGRGSYEQYF
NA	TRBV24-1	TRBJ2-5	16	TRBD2	TGTGCCACCAGTGATGTCGGGCTAGCGGAACAAGAGACCCAGTACTTC	CATSDVGLAEQETQYF
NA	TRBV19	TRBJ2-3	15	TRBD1	TGTGCCAGTAGTGAACAGGGGATCGGCACAGATACGCAGTATTTT	CASSEQGIGTDTQYF
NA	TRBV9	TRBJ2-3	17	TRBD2	TGTGCCAGCAGCGTAGGCGCTAGCGGGCTTAGCACAGATACGCAGTATTTT	CASSVGASGLSTDTQYF
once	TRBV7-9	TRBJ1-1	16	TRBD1	TGTGCCAGCAGCCAGCGACAGGGGCGGGTGGGGACTGAAGCTTTCTTT	CASSQRQGRVGTEAFF
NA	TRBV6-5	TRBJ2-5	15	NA	TGTGCCAGCAGTTACCGGAATAGGCTCCAAGAGACCCAGTACTTC	CASSYRNRLQETQYF
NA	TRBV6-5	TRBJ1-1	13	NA	TGTGCCAGCATTACAGGGATTCGCACTGAAGCTTTCTTT	CASITGIRTEAFF
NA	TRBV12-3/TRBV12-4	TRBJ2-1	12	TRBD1	TGTGCCAGCGGGACAGGGCACAATGAGCAGTTCTTC	CASGTGHNEQFF
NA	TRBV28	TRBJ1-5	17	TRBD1	TGTGCCAGCAGTTTTAGTGGGACAGGGACCCGGGGTCAGCCCCAGCATTTT	CASSFSGTGTRGQPQHF
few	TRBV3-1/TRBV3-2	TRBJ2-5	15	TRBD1	TGTGCCGCACAAAAGGGGACAGTAGGTGTGGAGACCCAGTACTTC	CAAQKGTVGVETQYF
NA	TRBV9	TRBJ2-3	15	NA	TGTGCCAGCAGCGTAGGGACTACTAGCACAGATACGCAGTATTTT	CASSVGTTSTDTQYF